In this sample, the clone carrying this T cell receptor (beta chain) turned up a few times. Its antigen is undetermined. The data originate from a study of blood T cells in healthy people across ages. Study-level findings and limits: TCR beta diversity per million T cells fell roughly linearly with age.

A sample-barcoded 5' primer and a J-beta primer mix were used in a second PCR of roughly 6 to 12 cycles. Each cDNA molecule was tagged by a template-switch adaptor that had 12 random nucleotides. TCRdb used MiXCR to reprocess the 5' RACE reads, holding one entry per CDR3 protein. Altogether around 400,000 distinct CDR3 sequences are present, about 49% being singletons, with the ten largest covering around 53%. The sequenced sample consisted of blood. The source is a man in his sixties in good health.

The chain's CDR3 is CASSRAAGGLRDTQYF. The CDR3 DNA is TGCGCCAGCAGCCGCGCCGCGGGGGGGCTCCGAGATACGCAGTATTTT. The chain links TRBV5-1 to TRBJ2-3; 9 nucleotides match TRBD2. In germline, CDR1 is SGHRS, CDR2 YFSETQ. The CDR3 loop spans 16 amino acids. Trimming at V came to 4 bases and at J to 5 bases, leaving 11 bases not matched to a gene.